This TCR beta chain was identified during a study of blood T cells in healthy people across ages. Together with a sample-barcoded 5' primer, a J-beta primer mix was included in a second PCR lasting about 7 to 11 cycles. TCRdb processed the 5' RACE reads anew with MiXCR; each CDR3 protein has one entry. The table has 760,000 or so distinct CDR3 sequences, approximately 25% seen once; the top ten hold just under 9.5%. These data were also reused for a study on T cells of mothers and their children.

Sequenced: blood. The source of this sequence is a boy aged 5-17 years in good health.

The CDR3 DNA reads as TGTGCCAGCAGCCAAATACAGGGTAAAGGTTACGAGCAGTACTTC. As protein: CASSQIQGKGYEQYF. The gene calls are TRBV14 and TRBJ2-7; TRBD1 might be the D (6 bases). Trimming cost V 2 bases and J 4 bases, with 15 bases left between them. Germline assignment: CDR1 SGHDN and CDR2 FVKESK. The CDR3 extends over 15 amino acids.